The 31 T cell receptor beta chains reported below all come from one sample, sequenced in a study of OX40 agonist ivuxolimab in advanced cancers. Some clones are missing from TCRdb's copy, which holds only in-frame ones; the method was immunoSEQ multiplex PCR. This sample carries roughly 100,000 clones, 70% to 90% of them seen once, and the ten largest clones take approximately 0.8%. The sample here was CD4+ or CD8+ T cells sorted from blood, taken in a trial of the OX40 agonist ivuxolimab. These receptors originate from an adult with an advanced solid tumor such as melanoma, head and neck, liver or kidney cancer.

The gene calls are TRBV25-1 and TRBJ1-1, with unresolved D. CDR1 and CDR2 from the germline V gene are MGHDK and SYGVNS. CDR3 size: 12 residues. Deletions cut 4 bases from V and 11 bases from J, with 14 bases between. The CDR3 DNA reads TGTGCCAGCAGTGTCCCGGGTAGGGCGGCTTTCTTT. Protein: CASSVPGRAAFF.

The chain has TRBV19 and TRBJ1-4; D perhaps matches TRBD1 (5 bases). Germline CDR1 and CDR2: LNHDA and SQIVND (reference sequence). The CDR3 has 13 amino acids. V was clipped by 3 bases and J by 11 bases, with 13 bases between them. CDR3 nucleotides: TGTGCCAGTAGTATCCAGGGATTGGATAAACTGTTTTTT. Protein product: CASSIQGLDKLFF.

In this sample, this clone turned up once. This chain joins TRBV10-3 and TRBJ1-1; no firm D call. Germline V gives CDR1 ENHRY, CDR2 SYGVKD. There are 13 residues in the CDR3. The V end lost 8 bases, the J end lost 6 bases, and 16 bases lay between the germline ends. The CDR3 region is CAIQGMGFAEAFF. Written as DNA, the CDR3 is TGTGCCATCCAAGGCATGGGGTTCGCTGAAGCTTTCTTT.

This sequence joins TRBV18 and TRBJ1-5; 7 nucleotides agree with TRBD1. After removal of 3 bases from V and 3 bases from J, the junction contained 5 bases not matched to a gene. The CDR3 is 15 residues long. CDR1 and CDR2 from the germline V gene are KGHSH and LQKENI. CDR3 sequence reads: CASSPGQANNQPQHF. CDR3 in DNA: TGTGCCAGCTCACCCGGACAGGCGAACAATCAGCCCCAGCATTTT.

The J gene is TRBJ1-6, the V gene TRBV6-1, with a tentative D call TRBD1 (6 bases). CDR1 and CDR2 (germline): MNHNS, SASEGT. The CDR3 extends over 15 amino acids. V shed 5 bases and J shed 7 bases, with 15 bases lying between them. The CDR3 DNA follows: TGTGCCAGCAGTACCTTACAGGGTCTAAATTCACCCCTCCACTTT. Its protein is CASSTLQGLNSPLHF.

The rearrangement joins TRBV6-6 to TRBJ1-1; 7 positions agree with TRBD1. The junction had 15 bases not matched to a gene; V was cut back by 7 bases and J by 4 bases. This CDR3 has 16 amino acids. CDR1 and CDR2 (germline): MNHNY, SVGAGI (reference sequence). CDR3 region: CASTWGQGGYVTEAFF. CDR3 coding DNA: TGTGCCAGCACCTGGGGGCAGGGGGGTTACGTCACTGAAGCTTTCTTT.

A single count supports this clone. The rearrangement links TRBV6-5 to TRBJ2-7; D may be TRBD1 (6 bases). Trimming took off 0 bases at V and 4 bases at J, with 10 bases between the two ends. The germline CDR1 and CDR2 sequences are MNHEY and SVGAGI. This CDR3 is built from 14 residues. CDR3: CASSYSTGPYEQYF. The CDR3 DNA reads TGTGCCAGCAGTTACTCTACAGGGCCGTACGAGCAGTACTTC.

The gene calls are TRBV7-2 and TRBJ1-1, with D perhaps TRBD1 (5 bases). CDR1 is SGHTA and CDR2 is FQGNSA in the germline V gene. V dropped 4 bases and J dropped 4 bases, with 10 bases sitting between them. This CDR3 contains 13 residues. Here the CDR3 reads CASSSQGGTEAFF. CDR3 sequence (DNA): TGTGCCAGCAGCTCCCAGGGAGGCACTGAAGCTTTCTTT.

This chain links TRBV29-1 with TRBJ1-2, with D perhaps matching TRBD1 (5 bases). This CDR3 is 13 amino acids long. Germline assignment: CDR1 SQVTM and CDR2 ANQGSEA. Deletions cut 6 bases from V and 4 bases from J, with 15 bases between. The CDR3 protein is CSVAEGTPYGYTF. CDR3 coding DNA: TGCAGCGTAGCCGAGGGGACCCCCTATGGCTACACCTTC.

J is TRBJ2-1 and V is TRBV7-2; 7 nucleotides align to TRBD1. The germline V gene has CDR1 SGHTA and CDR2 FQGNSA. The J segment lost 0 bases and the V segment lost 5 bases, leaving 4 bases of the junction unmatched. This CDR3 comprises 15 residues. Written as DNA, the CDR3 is TGTGCCAGCAGCGCAGGGGGTAGCTCCTACAATGAGCAGTTCTTC. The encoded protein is CASSAGGSSYNEQFF. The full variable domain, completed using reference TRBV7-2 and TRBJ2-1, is GAGVSQSPSNKVTEKGKDVELRCDPISGHTALYWYRQSLGQGLEFLIYFQGNSAPDKSGLPSDRFSAERTGGSVSTLTIQRTQQEDSAVYLCASSAGGSSYNEQFFGPGTRLTVL.

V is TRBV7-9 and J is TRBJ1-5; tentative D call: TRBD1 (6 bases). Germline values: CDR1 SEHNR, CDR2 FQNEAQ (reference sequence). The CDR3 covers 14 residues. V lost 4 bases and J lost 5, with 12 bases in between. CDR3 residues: CASSSTGNDQPQHF. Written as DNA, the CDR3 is TGTGCCAGCAGCTCCACAGGGAACGATCAGCCCCAGCATTTT.

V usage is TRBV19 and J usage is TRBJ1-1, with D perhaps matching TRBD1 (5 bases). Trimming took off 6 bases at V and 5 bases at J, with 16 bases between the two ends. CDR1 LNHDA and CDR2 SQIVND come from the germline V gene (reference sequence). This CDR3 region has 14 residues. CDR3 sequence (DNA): TGTGCCAGTAGCCTTATCGACAGTAATACTGAAGCTTTCTTT. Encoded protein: CASSLIDSNTEAFF.

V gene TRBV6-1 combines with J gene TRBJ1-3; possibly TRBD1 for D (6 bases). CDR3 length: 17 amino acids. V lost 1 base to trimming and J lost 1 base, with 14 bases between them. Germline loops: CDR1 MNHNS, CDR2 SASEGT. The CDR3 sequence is CASSEEGRGSSGNTIYF. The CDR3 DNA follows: TGTGCCAGCAGTGAAGAGGGCAGGGGTTCGTCTGGAAACACCATATATTTT.

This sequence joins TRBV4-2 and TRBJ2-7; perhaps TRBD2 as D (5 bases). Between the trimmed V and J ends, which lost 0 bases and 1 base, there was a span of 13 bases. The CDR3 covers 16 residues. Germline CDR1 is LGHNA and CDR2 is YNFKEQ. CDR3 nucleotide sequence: TGTGCCAGCAGCCAAGATTCAGGACTTTTGTCCTACGAGCAGTACTTC. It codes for CASSQDSGLLSYEQYF.

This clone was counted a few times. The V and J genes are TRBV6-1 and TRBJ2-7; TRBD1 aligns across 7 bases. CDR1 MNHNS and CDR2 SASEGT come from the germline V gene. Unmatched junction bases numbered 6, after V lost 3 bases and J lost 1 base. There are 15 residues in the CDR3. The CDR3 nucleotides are TGTGCCAGCAGTGAGGGACAGCTACCTTCCTACGAGCAGTACTTC. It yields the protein CASSEGQLPSYEQYF.

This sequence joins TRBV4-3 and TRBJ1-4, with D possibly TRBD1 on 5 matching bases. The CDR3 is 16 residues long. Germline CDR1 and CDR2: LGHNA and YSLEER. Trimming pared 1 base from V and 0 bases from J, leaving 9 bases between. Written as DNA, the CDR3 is TGCGCCAGCAGCCAAGTAGGGGCCGCAACTAATGAAAAACTGTTTTTT. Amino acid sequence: CASSQVGAATNEKLFF.

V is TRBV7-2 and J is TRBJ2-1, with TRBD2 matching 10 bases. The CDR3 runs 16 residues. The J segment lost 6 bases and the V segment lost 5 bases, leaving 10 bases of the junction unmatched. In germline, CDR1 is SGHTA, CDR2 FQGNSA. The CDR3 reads CASSQPLAGGPNEQFF. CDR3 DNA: TGTGCCAGCAGCCAACCCTTAGCGGGGGGTCCCAATGAGCAGTTCTTC.

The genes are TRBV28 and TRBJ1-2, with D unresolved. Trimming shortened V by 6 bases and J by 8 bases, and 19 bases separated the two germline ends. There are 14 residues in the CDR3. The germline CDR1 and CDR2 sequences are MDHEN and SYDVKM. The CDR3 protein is CASSLEEASPGYTF. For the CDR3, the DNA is TGTGCCAGCAGCCTAGAGGAGGCTAGCCCAGGCTACACCTTC.

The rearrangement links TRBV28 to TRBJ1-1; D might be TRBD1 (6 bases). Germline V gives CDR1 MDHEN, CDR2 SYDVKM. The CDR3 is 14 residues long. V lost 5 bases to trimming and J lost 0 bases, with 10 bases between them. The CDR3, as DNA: TGTGCCAGCAGTCCCGGACAGCTGAACACTGAAGCTTTCTTT. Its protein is CASSPGQLNTEAFF.

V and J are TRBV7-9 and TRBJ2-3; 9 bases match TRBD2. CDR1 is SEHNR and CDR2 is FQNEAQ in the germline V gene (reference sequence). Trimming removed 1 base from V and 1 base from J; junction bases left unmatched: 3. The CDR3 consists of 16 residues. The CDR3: CASSLGLAGGTDTQYF. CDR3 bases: TGTGCCAGCAGCTTAGGTTTAGCGGGGGGCACAGATACGCAGTATTTT.

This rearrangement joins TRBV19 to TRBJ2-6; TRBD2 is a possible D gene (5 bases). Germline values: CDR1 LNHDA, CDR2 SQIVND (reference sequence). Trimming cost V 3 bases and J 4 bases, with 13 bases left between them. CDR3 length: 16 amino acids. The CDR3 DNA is TGTGCCAGTAGTATTGCGCGTTGGGAGGGGGCCAACGTCCTGACTTTC. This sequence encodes CASSIARWEGANVLTF.

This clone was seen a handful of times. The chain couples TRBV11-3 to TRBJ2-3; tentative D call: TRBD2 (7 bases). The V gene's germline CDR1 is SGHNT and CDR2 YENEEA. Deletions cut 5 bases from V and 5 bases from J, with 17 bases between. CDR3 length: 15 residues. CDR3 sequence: CASSVAGGAIDTQYF. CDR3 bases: TGTGCCAGCAGCGTGGCTGGGGGGGCCATAGATACGCAGTATTTT.

The CDR3 is CSGGSPYEQYF. The CDR3 bases are TGCAGTGGGGGATCCCCCTACGAGCAGTACTTC. This sequence joins TRBV20-1 and TRBJ2-5, with D unclear. TRBJ2-7 explains the end of the DNA better; the J call may be wrong. From germline, CDR1 is DFQATT and CDR2 SNEGSKA (reference sequence). This CDR3 comprises 11 residues.

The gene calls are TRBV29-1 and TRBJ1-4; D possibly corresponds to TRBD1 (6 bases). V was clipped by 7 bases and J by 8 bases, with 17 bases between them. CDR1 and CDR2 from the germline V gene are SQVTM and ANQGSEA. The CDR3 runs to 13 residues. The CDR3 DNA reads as TGCAGCGGACGGAAGGGACAAGGGGAAAAACTGTTTTTT. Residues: CSGRKGQGEKLFF.

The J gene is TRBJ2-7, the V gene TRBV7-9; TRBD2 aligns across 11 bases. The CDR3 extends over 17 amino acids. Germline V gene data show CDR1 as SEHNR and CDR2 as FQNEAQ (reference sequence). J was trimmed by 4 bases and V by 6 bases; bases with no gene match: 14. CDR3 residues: CASSPAGIAGGRYEQYF. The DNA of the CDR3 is TGTGCCAGCAGTCCCGCTGGGATAGCGGGGGGGCGGTACGAGCAGTACTTC.

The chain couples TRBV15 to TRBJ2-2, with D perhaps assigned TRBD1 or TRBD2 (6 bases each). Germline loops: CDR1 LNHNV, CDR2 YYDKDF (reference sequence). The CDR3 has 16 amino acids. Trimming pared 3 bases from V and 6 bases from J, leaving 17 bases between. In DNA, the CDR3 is TGTGCCACCAGCAGGGTCGGGGGCGCCGGGTCCGGGGAGCTGTTTTTT. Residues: CATSRVGGAGSGELFF.

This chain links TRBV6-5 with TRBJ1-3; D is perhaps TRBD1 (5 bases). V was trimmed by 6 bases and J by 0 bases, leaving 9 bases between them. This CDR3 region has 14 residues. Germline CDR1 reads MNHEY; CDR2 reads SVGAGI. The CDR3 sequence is CASRIDSSGNTIYF. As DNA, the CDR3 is TGTGCCAGCAGAATAGACAGCTCTGGAAACACCATATATTTT.

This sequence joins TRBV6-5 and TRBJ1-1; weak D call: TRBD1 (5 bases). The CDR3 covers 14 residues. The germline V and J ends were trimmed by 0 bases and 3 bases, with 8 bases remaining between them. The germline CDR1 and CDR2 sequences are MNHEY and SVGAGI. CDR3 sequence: CASSYSRGDTEAFF. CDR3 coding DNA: TGTGCCAGCAGTTACTCGCGGGGGGACACTGAAGCTTTCTTT.

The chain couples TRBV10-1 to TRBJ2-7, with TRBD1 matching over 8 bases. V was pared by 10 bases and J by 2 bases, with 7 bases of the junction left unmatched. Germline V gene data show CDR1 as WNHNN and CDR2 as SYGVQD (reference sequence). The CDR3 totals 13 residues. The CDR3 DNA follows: TGCGCCATAAACTGGACAGGGACCTACGAGCAGTACTTC. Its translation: CAINWTGTYEQYF.

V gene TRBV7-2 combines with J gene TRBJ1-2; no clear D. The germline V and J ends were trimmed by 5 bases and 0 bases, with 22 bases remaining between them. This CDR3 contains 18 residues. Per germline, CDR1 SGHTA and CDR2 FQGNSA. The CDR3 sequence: CASSTSPPGPWSNYGYTF. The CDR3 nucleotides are TGTGCCAGCAGCACAAGTCCCCCCGGGCCATGGTCTAACTATGGCTACACCTTC.

CDR3 DNA sequence: TGCGCCAGCAGTTTTACCCGCCATTTTAACTATGGCTACACCTTC. It encodes CASSFTRHFNYGYTF. The chain is built from TRBV4-3 and TRBJ1-2; D is ambiguous. The CDR3 runs to 15 residues. The germline CDR1 and CDR2 sequences are LGHNA and YSLEER. V lost 6 bases and J 1 base, leaving 15 bases between the germline ends.